This T cell receptor beta chain was documented in a study of shared clonotypes between healthy human individuals. Study details: The study drew on a couple of women and three men aged 18 to 49 as donors. The plates for each donor numbered three CD4 naive, three CD4 memory, two CD8 naive and one CD8 memory.

The sample holds one count of this clone. CDR1 is WSHSY and CDR2 is SAAADI in the germline V gene. The CDR3 runs 16 residues. V was clipped by 2 bases and J by 2 bases; unmatched bases: 8. Repertoires were generated with immunoSEQ multiplex PCR, while TCRdb's copy carries only in-frame clones and drops some. Found here are 2 million to 3 million clones, around nine tenths of them singletons; the top ten hold under 0.15%. The material sequenced was naive CD4+ T cells sorted from blood. The subset here: CD45RA+ positively selected. The V gene is TRBV10-2, the J gene TRBJ2-7; 8 nucleotides line up with TRBD2. This sequence was found in a man aged 18 to 29 in good health. The CDR3 region is CASSEPSGGEPYEQYF. The CDR3 DNA sequence: TGCGCCAGCAGTGAGCCCTCGGGGGGGGAACCCTACGAGCAGTACTTC.